This T cell receptor beta chain was recovered during a study of blood T cells in healthy people across ages. General observations from the study: In older individuals, TCR beta diversity per million T cells was lower, falling roughly linearly with age. CMV infection status of these donors was not known.

The authors ran a second PCR of roughly 6 to 12 cycles using a sample-barcoded 5' primer and a J-beta primer mix. TCRdb recomputed calls from the 5' RACE reads with MiXCR, one row per CDR3 protein. Among approximately 1,100,000 distinct CDR3 sequences, 40% to 45% were seen once, and the ten largest hold under 20%. Remarks on this clonotype: The antigen is undetermined.

V lost 1 base and J lost 5, with 15 bases in between. CDR3 length equals 15 residues. Germline-derived CDR1 and CDR2 are MGHRA and YSYEKL. The TCR originated in a woman aged 55-69 years in good health. Sequenced: blood. This sequence joins TRBV4-1 and TRBJ2-7; D is uncertain. Here the CDR3 DNA reads TGCGCCAGCAGCCAAGGTGAAAGGACGGCCCACGAGCAGTACTTC. Protein: CASSQGERTAHEQYF.